The 18 T cell receptor beta chains in this list originate from one sample, sequenced in a study of cytomegalovirus exposure and HLA in healthy donors. PCR used 60 Vbeta primers and 13 Jbeta primers. Method: immunoSEQ multiplex PCR; TCRdb's copy keeps in-frame clones and lacks some. The data include 100,000 to 150,000 clones; the top ten clones carry roughly 2.7%. The sample was PBMCs. These receptor sequences come from a man aged 25-45 years in good health and CMV-seronegative.

The chain employs TRBV19 and TRBJ1-1, with D possibly being TRBD1 (5 bases). The CDR3 contains 14 residues. The V gene lost 8 bases and the J gene lost 6 bases, with 19 bases spanning the gap. Germline CDR1 LNHDA, CDR2 SQIVND (reference sequence). The CDR3 sequence is CASRSRGSDAEAFF. The CDR3 nucleotides are TGTGCCAGTCGGTCCCGGGGGTCAGACGCTGAAGCTTTCTTT.

The rearrangement links TRBV27 to TRBJ2-7, with D unresolved. Trimming pared 0 bases from V and 0 bases from J, leaving 9 bases between. The length of the CDR3 is 15 residues. Germline CDR1 reads MNHEY; CDR2 reads SMNVEV (reference sequence). The CDR3 DNA sequence: TGTGCCAGCAGTTTATCGCCGGGTTCCTCCTACGAGCAGTACTTC. Its protein is CASSLSPGSSYEQYF.

CDR3: CASKFGNTEAFF. As DNA, the CDR3 is TGTGCCAGTAAGTTCGGGAACACTGAAGCTTTCTTT. The chain employs TRBV19 and TRBJ1-1; no clear D gene. V was pared by 7 bases and J by 1 base, with 7 bases between. The germline V gene encodes CDR1 LNHDA and CDR2 SQIVND (reference sequence). The CDR3 extends over 12 amino acids.

CDR3 loop: CASSTGQGDTIYF. Written as DNA, the CDR3 is TGTGCCAGCAGCACGGGACAGGGTGACACCATATATTTT. The V gene is TRBV21-1, the J gene TRBJ1-3; the D call of TRBD1 is as the table states it, not checked on the DNA. TRBV21-1 represents a pseudogene. The CDR3 contains 13 residues.

This chain uses TRBV18 with TRBJ2-5, with TRBD2 matching over 7 bases. J lost 2 bases, V lost 2 bases, and 2 bases had no gene match. The CDR3 sequence is 14 residues long. In germline, CDR1 is KGHSH, CDR2 LQKENI. CDR3 region: CASSPIGGQETQYF. In nucleotides, the CDR3 is TGTGCCAGCTCACCAATCGGGGGGCAAGAGACCCAGTACTTC.

The chain joins TRBV19 to TRBJ1-1; D call uncertain. The CDR3 consists of 14 residues. V was pared by 5 bases and J by 5 bases, with 15 bases between. The V gene's germline CDR1 is LNHDA and CDR2 SQIVND (reference sequence). For the CDR3, the DNA is TGTGCCAGTAGTGCCGGACGGGAGGTAACTGAAGCTTTCTTT. This codes for CASSAGREVTEAFF.

The chain carries TRBV30 and TRBJ2-3; 9 bases are shared with TRBD2. V dropped 4 bases and J dropped 6; count of bases not matched to a gene: 8. Germline-derived CDR1 and CDR2 are GTSNPN and SVGIG (reference sequence). The CDR3 loop spans 14 amino acids. The CDR3 DNA reads as TGTGCCTGGACTAGCGGGGAGCGGCCTGATACGCAGTATTTT. It encodes CAWTSGERPDTQYF.

V gene TRBV15 combines with J gene TRBJ2-7, with D maybe TRBD2 (6 bases). The germline CDR1 and CDR2 sequences are LNHNV and YYDKDF (reference sequence). This CDR3 contains 13 residues. Trimming removed 8 bases at V and 4 bases at J, with 15 bases between. The CDR3 is CATREPSGYEQYF. The CDR3 DNA is TGTGCCACCCGGGAGCCCTCGGGGTACGAGCAGTACTTC.

The chain employs TRBV2 and TRBJ2-5; 11 bases are a match to TRBD2. The DNA end favors TRBJ2-7, so the J call may be wrong. From germline, CDR1 is SNHLY and CDR2 FYNNEI. CDR3 length: 14 residues. The CDR3 sequence is CASSDGTSGYEQYF. Written as DNA, the CDR3 is TGTGCCAGCAGTGATGGGACTAGCGGCTACGAGCAGTACTTC.

The J gene is TRBJ1-5, the V gene TRBV30; 8 bases are shared with TRBD1. The V gene's germline CDR1 is GTSNPN and CDR2 SVGIG (reference sequence). Trimming removed 5 bases from V and 4 bases from J; junction bases left unmatched: 4. This CDR3 has 13 amino acids. DNA for the CDR3: TGTGCCTGGCAGGGACAGGCTAATCAGCCCCAGCATTTT. Amino acid sequence: CAWQGQANQPQHF.

This clone is identified as medium-sized from frequency. This sequence joins TRBV4-2 and TRBJ1-4; D not resolved. CDR1 is LGHNA and CDR2 is YNFKEQ in the germline V gene. The CDR3 sequence is 15 residues long. Trimming stripped 1 base from V and 8 bases from J, with 14 bases between. The CDR3 loop reads CASSQVSPGEEKLFF. The DNA for the CDR3 is TGTGCCAGCAGCCAAGTATCGCCCGGAGAAGAAAAACTGTTTTTT.

This chain links TRBV30 with TRBJ2-2, with 11 bases fitting TRBD2. J was trimmed by 5 bases and V by 3 bases; bases with no gene match: 5. The germline V gene has CDR1 GTSNPN and CDR2 SVGIG (reference sequence). This CDR3 comprises 15 residues. The CDR3 region is CAWRVLAGGTGELFF. As DNA, the CDR3 is TGTGCCTGGAGGGTTCTAGCGGGAGGAACCGGGGAGCTGTTTTTT.

This chain links TRBV19 with TRBJ1-1; 8 bases map to TRBD1. In germline, CDR1 is LNHDA, CDR2 SQIVND (reference sequence). The ends lost 5 bases at V and 6 bases at J; junction bases unmatched: 14. The CDR3 is 16 residues long. The CDR3 region is CASSSHAGQEVAEAFF. In DNA form, the CDR3 reads TGTGCCAGTAGTTCGCATGCGGGACAGGAGGTGGCTGAAGCTTTCTTT.

This chain connects TRBV27 to TRBJ1-1; D gene unclear. The CDR3 has 13 amino acids. Germline V gene lookup returns CDR1 MNHEY and CDR2 SMNVEV (reference sequence). V gave up 6 bases and J gave up 5 bases, with 13 bases separating them. In DNA, the CDR3 is TGTGCCAGCAGGCGCCTATATGAGACTGAAGCTTTCTTT. Translating gives CASRRLYETEAFF.

The chain joins TRBV30 to TRBJ2-5; D is perhaps TRBD1 (5 bases). This CDR3 has 15 amino acids. V lost 3 bases to trimming and J lost 2 bases, with 16 bases between them. CDR1 is GTSNPN and CDR2 is SVGIG in the germline V gene (reference sequence). The CDR3, as DNA: TGTGCCTGGAGGCCCAGGGCAGCCTTACAAGAGACCCAGTACTTC. Encoded protein: CAWRPRAALQETQYF.

This chain links TRBV6-5 with TRBJ1-1, with D possibly matching TRBD1 (5 bases). There are 13 residues in the CDR3. Trimming removed 10 bases from V and 1 base from J, with 13 bases in between. From germline, CDR1 is MNHEY and CDR2 SVGAGI. The CDR3 loop is CAIGWGGNTEAFF. The DNA for the CDR3 is TGTGCCATTGGGTGGGGGGGGAACACTGAAGCTTTCTTT.

The DNA of the CDR3 is TGCAGTGCTAGCCCCTTAGATACGCAGTATTTT. Amino acids: CSASPLDTQYF. The chain recombines TRBV20-1 with TRBJ2-3; no definite D call. This CDR3 spans 11 amino acids. Germline CDR1 and CDR2: DFQATT and SNEGSKA (reference sequence). V lost 3 bases, J lost 5 bases, and 6 bases lay in between.

This chain uses TRBV5-1 with TRBJ2-3, with TRBD1 identical over 8 bases. The junction had 10 bases not matched to a gene; V was cut back by 4 bases and J by 3 bases. Germline CDR1 is SGHRS and CDR2 is YFSETQ. The CDR3 consists of 16 residues. The CDR3 region is CASSVQGDGATDTQYF. CDR3 sequence (DNA): TGCGCCAGCAGCGTACAGGGGGACGGTGCGACAGATACGCAGTATTTT.